This entry concerns a single TCR beta chain. The CDR3 is 13 residues long. CDR1 MNHEY and CDR2 SVGAGI come from the germline V gene. V was cut by 4 bases and J by 1 base, with 7 bases left in between. This specimen belongs to a study of early T cells in non-severe SARS-CoV-2 infection. TCRdb reanalysed the 5' RACE reads using MiXCR and keeps one entry per CDR3 protein. The sample consists of roughly 47,000 distinct CDR3 sequences, about a quarter of them appearing once. This TCR was sampled from an adult who was a healthcare worker with PCR-confirmed SARS-CoV-2 infection or an uninfected control (not recorded which). The specimen comprised whole blood, sampled at baseline. This chain joins TRBV6-5 and TRBJ1-1, with D unclear. This chain's CDR3 is CASSLRANTEAFF. The CDR3 DNA is TGTGCCAGCAGTTTAAGGGCGAACACTGAAGCTTTCTTT.